This T cell receptor (beta chain) was recovered during a study of blood T cell repertoires in COVID-19. The CDR3 is made up of 13 amino acids. V gave up 4 bases and J gave up 6 bases, with 12 bases separating them. The germline V gene has CDR1 SQVTM and CDR2 ANQGSEA. TCRdb's copy holds only in-frame clones and misses some; the assay was immunoSEQ multiplex PCR. The data contain approximately 100,000 clones, roughly 90% of them singletons. The sequence derives from a woman older than 75 in a cohort sampled during active COVID-19. V is TRBV29-1 and J is TRBJ2-2; TRBD2 is a possible D gene (5 bases). Sample: peripheral blood. CDR3 sequence (DNA): TGCAGCGTTGTTGAGGGTACCGCCGGGGAGCTGTTTTTT. Protein sequence: CSVVEGTAGELFF.